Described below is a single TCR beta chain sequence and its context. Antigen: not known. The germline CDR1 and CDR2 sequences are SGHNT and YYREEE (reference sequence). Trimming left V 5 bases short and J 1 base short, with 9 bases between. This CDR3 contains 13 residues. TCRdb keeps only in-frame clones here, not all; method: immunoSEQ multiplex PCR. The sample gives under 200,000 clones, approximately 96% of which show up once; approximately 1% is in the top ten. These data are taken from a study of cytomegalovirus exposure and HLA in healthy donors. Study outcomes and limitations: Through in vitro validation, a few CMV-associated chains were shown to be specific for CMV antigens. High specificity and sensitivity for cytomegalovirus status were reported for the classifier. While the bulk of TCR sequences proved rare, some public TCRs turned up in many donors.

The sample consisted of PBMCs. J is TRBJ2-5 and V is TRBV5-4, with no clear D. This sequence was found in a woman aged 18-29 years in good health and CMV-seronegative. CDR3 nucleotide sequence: TGTGCCAGCAGAACACCATTCCAAGAGACCCAGTACTTC. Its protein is CASRTPFQETQYF.